The next 28 T cell receptor beta chains were all read from a single sample in a study of blood T cell repertoires in COVID-19. Using immunoSEQ multiplex PCR, the repertoire was profiled, and TCRdb retains in-frame clones only, with some absent. Here the sample spans about 290,000 clones, around 89% being singletons. The sample taken for sequencing was peripheral blood. Receptors were obtained from a man aged 40-49 years with acute or convalescent COVID-19.

CDR3 bases: TGTGCCTCCTCCCGACAGGGGGGCTACGAGCAGTACTTC. Translating gives CASSRQGGYEQYF. The genes are TRBV11-3 and TRBJ2-7, with 9 positions matching TRBD1. The V segment lost 11 bases and the J segment 3 bases; nucleotides outside the gene matches: 8. This CDR3 region has 13 residues. Germline V gene sequence: CDR1 SGHNT, CDR2 YENEEA.

The rearrangement links TRBV7-3 to TRBJ2-1; D is possibly TRBD2 (6 bases). Germline CDR1 is SGHTA and CDR2 is FQGTGA. This CDR3 has 14 amino acids. V was cut by 3 bases and J by 5 bases, with 11 bases left in between. The CDR3 nucleotides are TGTGCCAGCAGCTTGGGTCGGAGGGACAATGAGCAGTTCTTC. It encodes CASSLGRRDNEQFF.

This sequence joins TRBV24-1 and TRBJ1-2, with 8 bases lining up with TRBD1. The CDR3 length is 14 residues. Germline V CDR1 and CDR2: KGHDR, SFDVKD. V shed 5 bases, J shed 4 bases, and the junction held 5 bases outside the gene matches. The CDR3, as DNA: TGTGCCACCAGTGGGACAGGGAAGGGCTATGGCTACACCTTC. Its translation: CATSGTGKGYGYTF.

V and J are TRBV11-2 and TRBJ1-1; D gene uncertain. V lost 1 base, J lost 3 bases, and 6 bases lay in between. Per germline, CDR1 SGHAT and CDR2 FQNNGV. The CDR3 is 13 amino acids. The CDR3: CASSLGQDTEAFF. The CDR3 bases are TGTGCCAGCAGCTTAGGCCAGGACACTGAAGCTTTCTTT.

The chain's CDR3 is CASSLGAPGGVETQYF. CDR3 coding DNA: TGTGCCAGCAGCTTAGGGGCGCCCGGGGGGGTAGAGACCCAGTACTTC. The V call is TRBV7-9, the J call TRBJ2-5; TRBD2 aligns across 8 bases. Trimming at V came to 1 base and at J to 4 bases, leaving 8 bases not matched to a gene. Per the germline V gene, CDR1 is SEHNR and CDR2 is FQNEAQ (reference sequence). This CDR3 spans 16 amino acids.

This clone turned up a few times. The chain links TRBV4-2 to TRBJ1-2; perhaps TRBD1 as D (5 bases). There are 13 residues in the CDR3. Trimming removed 4 bases at V and 6 bases at J, with 12 bases between. Germline CDR1 and CDR2: LGHNA and YNFKEQ. The DNA of the CDR3 is TGTGCCAGCAGCCGAGGCGGGGGGAATGGCTACACCTTC. The encoded protein is CASSRGGGNGYTF.

The chain combines TRBV9 with TRBJ1-6, with D tentatively TRBD1 (5 bases). Deletions cut 4 bases from V and 7 bases from J, with 18 bases between. The germline CDR1 and CDR2 sequences are SGDLS and YYNGEE. This CDR3 spans 16 amino acids. The CDR3 here is CASSPRPGLPNSPLHF. The CDR3 DNA follows: TGTGCCAGCAGCCCACGACCGGGACTTCCGAATTCACCCCTCCACTTT.

Only one count was recorded for this clone. The V and J genes are TRBV5-6 and TRBJ1-5; 7 bases fit TRBD1. Germline CDR1 SGHDT, CDR2 YYEEEE. Losses at the gene ends were 0 bases for V and 7 bases for J; bases not matched to a gene: 7. The CDR3 extends over 15 amino acids. CDR3 in DNA: TGTGCCAGCAGCTTGGGGAAAGGGGGCTTACAGCCCCAGCATTTT. It is translated as CASSLGKGGLQPQHF.

V is TRBV10-3 and J is TRBJ1-1; 7 positions agree with TRBD1. V was clipped by 3 bases and J by 7 bases; unmatched bases: 11. Germline V gene data show CDR1 as ENHRY and CDR2 as SYGVKD. CDR3 size: 15 residues. Here the CDR3 reads CAISDLRGQGGEAFF. The CDR3 nucleotides are TGTGCCATCAGTGATCTGAGGGGGCAAGGGGGTGAAGCTTTCTTT.

This chain connects TRBV11-2 to TRBJ1-2; possibly TRBD1 for D (6 bases). V was shortened by 5 bases and J by 2 bases, with 12 bases between the two germline ends. CDR3 size: 14 residues. Looked up from germline, CDR1 is SGHAT and CDR2 is FQNNGV. The DNA of the CDR3 is TGTGCCAGCAGCCGAGAGACAGGAAACTATGGCTACACCTTC. This gives the protein CASSRETGNYGYTF.

The CDR3: CASSMRGRGANVLTF. As DNA, the CDR3 is TGTGCCAGTAGTATGAGGGGGCGCGGGGCCAACGTCCTGACTTTC. The chain carries TRBV19 and TRBJ2-6; TRBD1 matches at 7 bases. Trimming cost V 3 bases and J 4 bases; bases outside gene matches: 3. CDR1 and CDR2 (germline): LNHDA, SQIVND (reference sequence). The CDR3 extends over 15 amino acids.

This clone was observed a single time. The DNA for the CDR3 is TGTGCCAGCAGCTGGGACAGGGGCAGCACAGATACGCAGTATTTT. Protein product: CASSWDRGSTDTQYF. The chain recombines TRBV5-6 with TRBJ2-3, with TRBD1 matching 10 bases. The CDR3 totals 15 residues. V was pared by 3 bases and J by 0 bases, with 1 base of the junction left unmatched. Germline values: CDR1 SGHDT, CDR2 YYEEEE.

The chain joins TRBV6-5 to TRBJ1-4, with D perhaps TRBD1 (6 bases). Germline CDR1 is MNHEY and CDR2 is SVGAGI. This CDR3 contains 14 residues. Trimming stripped 5 bases from V and 9 bases from J, with 16 bases between. Written as DNA, the CDR3 is TGTGCCAGCAGTCCCTACGGGGGGCGACAAAAACTGTTTTTT. Translation: CASSPYGGRQKLFF.

V and J are TRBV6-5 and TRBJ2-3; 10 bases align to TRBD2. V was clipped by 5 bases and J by 2 bases; unmatched bases: 4. CDR3 length: 15 amino acids. CDR1 is MNHEY, CDR2 SVGAGI, per germline. The CDR3: CASSRLAGYTDTQYF. The CDR3 bases are TGTGCCAGCAGTCGACTAGCGGGCTACACAGATACGCAGTATTTT.

The J gene is TRBJ2-1, the V gene TRBV2; D call uncertain. CDR1 and CDR2 from the germline V gene are SNHLY and FYNNEI. Trimming stripped 6 bases from V and 9 bases from J, with 9 bases between. The CDR3 runs to 11 residues. CDR3 residues: CASSRAFEQFF. DNA for the CDR3: TGTGCCAGCAGCCGCGCCTTTGAGCAGTTCTTC.

The genes are TRBV6-5 and TRBJ1-6; D unresolved. Per the germline V gene, CDR1 is MNHEY and CDR2 is SVGAGI. The V and J ends lost 0 bases and 7 bases respectively, with 13 bases between them. This CDR3 has 16 residues. CDR3 loop: CASSYSMRPRNSPLHF. For the CDR3, the DNA is TGTGCCAGCAGTTACTCTATGCGGCCACGGAATTCACCCCTCCACTTT.

With respect to this clone: The junction and the germline gene differ at one end; a read error may be behind it. This chain's CDR3 is CASSYFSEGAGYTF. As DNA, the CDR3 is TGTGCCAGCAGCTACTTCTCGGAGGGGGCAGGCTACACCTTC. The chain joins TRBV6-6 to TRBJ1-2, with 7 bases lining up with TRBD1. From germline, CDR1 is MNHNY and CDR2 SVGAGI (reference sequence). CDR3 length: 14 amino acids.

The chain employs TRBV15 and TRBJ2-7, with D possibly TRBD1 on 5 matching bases. CDR1 and CDR2 (germline): LNHNV, YYDKDF (reference sequence). This CDR3 comprises 16 residues. Trimming took 0 bases from V and 2 from J, leaving 14 bases between them. Written as DNA, the CDR3 is TGTGCCACCAGCAGAGAGGGGCCAGAGTCAACCTACGAGCAGTACTTC. Encoded protein: CATSREGPESTYEQYF.

For this clone: This same CDR3 is encoded by further DNA sequences in the sample. The V call is TRBV6-5, the J call TRBJ2-7, with unresolved D. Trimming stripped 5 bases from V and 0 bases from J, with 5 bases between. The length of the CDR3 is 12 residues. Germline V gives CDR1 MNHEY, CDR2 SVGAGI. The DNA of the CDR3 is TGTGCCAGCAGTCGAGACTCCTACGAGCAGTACTTC. As protein: CASSRDSYEQYF.

V is TRBV24-1 and J is TRBJ2-1; maybe TRBD1 (5 bases). The CDR3 spans 16 residues. Deletions cut 2 bases from V and 0 bases from J, with 10 bases between. Germline V gene data show CDR1 as KGHDR and CDR2 as SFDVKD. The DNA of the CDR3 is TGTGCCACCAGTGATTCTTCAGGGCCCTCCTACAATGAGCAGTTCTTC. Its translation is CATSDSSGPSYNEQFF.

A remark on this clone: Other DNA sequences from this sample encode an identical CDR3 as well. J is TRBJ2-1 and V is TRBV7-3; D ambiguous. Trimming took 5 bases from V and 0 from J, leaving 11 bases between them. This CDR3 is built from 15 residues. Germline-derived CDR1 and CDR2 are SGHTA and FQGTGA. The CDR3 DNA reads TGTGCCAGCAGCCCCGACTCGAGCTCCTACAATGAGCAGTTCTTC. Translation gives CASSPDSSSYNEQFF.

The V call is TRBV5-1, the J call TRBJ2-2; TRBD1 might be the D (5 bases). Germline-derived CDR1 and CDR2 are SGHRS and YFSETQ. The germline V and J ends were trimmed by 1 base and 1 base, with 11 bases remaining between them. The length of the CDR3 is 16 residues. Here the CDR3 reads CASSLNGQGNTGELFF. The CDR3 DNA reads TGCGCCAGCAGCTTGAATGGCCAGGGGAACACCGGGGAGCTGTTTTTT.

CDR3 sequence (DNA): TGTGCCAGCAGCCCTTTCAGTGCGGGCACTGAAGCTTTCTTT. As protein: CASSPFSAGTEAFF. J is TRBJ1-1 and V is TRBV9; D not certain. This CDR3 has 14 residues. V gave up 4 bases and J gave up 4 bases, with 14 bases separating them. Germline V gene lookup returns CDR1 SGDLS and CDR2 YYNGEE.

The CDR3 sequence: CASSFGQVNEQFF. The CDR3 nucleotides are TGTGCCAGCAGCTTCGGCCAGGTCAATGAGCAGTTCTTC. This sequence joins TRBV11-2 and TRBJ2-1; D gene uncertain. This CDR3 has 13 residues. V lost 3 bases to trimming and J lost 6 bases, with 9 bases between them. Germline CDR1 is SGHAT and CDR2 is FQNNGV.

This clone was recorded only once. The V and J genes are TRBV12-5 and TRBJ2-5; 8 bases align to TRBD2. With 1 base clipped from V and 5 bases from J, the junction kept 12 bases outside the gene matches. CDR1 is LGHNT, CDR2 FRNRAP, per germline. The CDR3 length is 17 residues. CDR3 coding DNA: TGTGCTAGTGGTTTGGCCCTTCATAGCGGGGCTGGGGAGACCCAGTACTTC. It translates to CASGLALHSGAGETQYF.

V usage is TRBV27 and J usage is TRBJ1-4; TRBD1 aligns across 10 bases. There are 14 residues in the CDR3. From germline, CDR1 is MNHEY and CDR2 SMNVEV (reference sequence). V shed 2 bases, J shed 6 bases, and the junction held 0 bases outside the gene matches. The CDR3 DNA follows: TGTGCCAGCAGTTTAGACAGGGGGCATGAAAAACTGTTTTTT. It translates to CASSLDRGHEKLFF.

The J gene is TRBJ2-7, the V gene TRBV7-6; TRBD2 matches 12 bases. The germline CDR1 and CDR2 sequences are SGHVS and FNYEAQ. This CDR3 has 15 residues. V was clipped by 4 bases and J by 2 bases; unmatched bases: 3. DNA of the CDR3: TGTGCCAGCAGCTCCCTAGCGGGGGGGCCCTACGAGCAGTACTTC. Its protein is CASSSLAGGPYEQYF.

The V call is TRBV19, the J call TRBJ1-5; 9 bases are shared with TRBD1. CDR3 length equals 13 residues. The junction had 6 bases not matched to a gene; V was cut back by 10 bases and J by 5 bases. The germline V gene encodes CDR1 LNHDA and CDR2 SQIVND (reference sequence). This chain's CDR3 is CATSDRGDQPQHF. CDR3 nucleotides: TGTGCCACCTCAGACAGGGGGGATCAGCCCCAGCATTTT.